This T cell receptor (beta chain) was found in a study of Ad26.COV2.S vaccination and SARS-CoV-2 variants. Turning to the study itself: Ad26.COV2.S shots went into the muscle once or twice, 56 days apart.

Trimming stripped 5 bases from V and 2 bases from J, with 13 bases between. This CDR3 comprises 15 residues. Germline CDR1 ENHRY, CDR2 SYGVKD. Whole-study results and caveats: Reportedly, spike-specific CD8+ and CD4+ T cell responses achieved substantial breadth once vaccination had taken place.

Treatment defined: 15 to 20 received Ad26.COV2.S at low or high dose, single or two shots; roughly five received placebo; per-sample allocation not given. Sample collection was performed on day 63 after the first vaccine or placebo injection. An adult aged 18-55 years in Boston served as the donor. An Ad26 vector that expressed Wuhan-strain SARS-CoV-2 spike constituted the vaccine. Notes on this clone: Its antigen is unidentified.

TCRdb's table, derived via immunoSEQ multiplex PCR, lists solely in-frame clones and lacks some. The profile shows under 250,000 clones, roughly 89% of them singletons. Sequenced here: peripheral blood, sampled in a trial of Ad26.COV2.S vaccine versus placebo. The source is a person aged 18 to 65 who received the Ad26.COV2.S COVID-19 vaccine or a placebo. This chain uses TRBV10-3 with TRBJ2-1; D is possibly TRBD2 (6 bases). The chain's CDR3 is CAISSSGFPYNEQFF. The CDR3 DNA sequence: TGTGCCATCAGTTCCAGCGGGTTTCCCTACAATGAGCAGTTCTTC.